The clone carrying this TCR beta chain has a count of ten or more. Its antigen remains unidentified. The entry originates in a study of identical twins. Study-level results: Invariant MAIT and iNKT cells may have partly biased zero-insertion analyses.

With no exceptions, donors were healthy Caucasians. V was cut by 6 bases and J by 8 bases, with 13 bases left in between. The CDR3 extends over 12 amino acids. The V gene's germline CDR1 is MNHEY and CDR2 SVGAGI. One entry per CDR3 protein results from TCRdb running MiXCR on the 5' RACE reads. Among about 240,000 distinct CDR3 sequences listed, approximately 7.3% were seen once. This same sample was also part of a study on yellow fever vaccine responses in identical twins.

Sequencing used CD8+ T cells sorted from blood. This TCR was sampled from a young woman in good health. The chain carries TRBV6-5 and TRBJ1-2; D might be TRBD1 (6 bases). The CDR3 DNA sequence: TGTGCCAGCAGCTCGGGGGCCGGGGGCTACACCTTC. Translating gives CASSSGAGGYTF.